Listed below are T cell receptor beta chains from one sample, sequenced in a study of T cells in Graves' hyperthyroidism and ophthalmopathy. TCRdb independently ran MiXCR on the multiplex PCR reads; one entry per CDR3 protein. The sample records some 320,000 distinct CDR3 sequences, about 13% being singletons. The sample was blood. These receptors were taken from a woman aged 40 to 50 with Graves' ophthalmopathy. Both conserved end residues are part of each CDR3. The D gene is left open where the match is weak. Size values are once, few and many counts, or a class for expanded clones, and some rows have none.

j_call: TRBJ2-1
v_call: TRBV20-1
clone_size: many
d_call: NA
cdr3_aa: CSARDFSSYNEQFF
cdr3_nt: TGCAGTGCTAGAGATTTCAGTTCCTACAATGAGCAGTTCTTC

j_call: TRBJ2-5
v_call: TRBV12-3/TRBV12-4
clone_size: many
d_call: NA
cdr3_aa: CASTKARTTTLETQYF
cdr3_nt: TGTGCCAGCACCAAAGCCAGGACTACAACCCTTGAGACCCAGTACTTC

j_call: TRBJ2-1
v_call: TRBV28
clone_size: many
d_call: NA
cdr3_aa: CASSWRGAYNEQFF
cdr3_nt: TGTGCCAGCAGTTGGAGGGGGGCTTACAATGAGCAGTTCTTC

j_call: TRBJ1-4
v_call: TRBV2
clone_size: many
d_call: TRBD1
cdr3_aa: CASSEPAHRGEKLFF
cdr3_nt: TGTGCCAGCAGTGAACCTGCACACAGGGGTGAAAAACTGTTTTTT

j_call: TRBJ2-7
v_call: TRBV11-2
clone_size: many
d_call: TRBD2
cdr3_aa: CASSLGTSGRTSYEQYF
cdr3_nt: TGTGCCAGCAGCTTAGGAACTAGCGGGAGGACCAGCTACGAGCAGTACTTC

j_call: TRBJ2-5
v_call: TRBV20-1
clone_size: NA
d_call: TRBD1
cdr3_aa: CSAEPGQGLETQYF
cdr3_nt: TGCAGTGCTGAACCGGGACAGGGTTTGGAGACCCAGTACTTC

j_call: TRBJ1-6
v_call: TRBV11-2
clone_size: many
d_call: TRBD1
cdr3_aa: CASRLVRGPKTTRSPLHF
cdr3_nt: TGTGCCAGCAGGCTAGTGAGGGGGCCCAAGACAACGCGTTCACCCCTCCACTTT

j_call: TRBJ2-2
v_call: TRBV13
clone_size: once
d_call: NA
cdr3_aa: CASSLLGDPNGELFF
cdr3_nt: TGTGCCAGCAGCTTACTGGGAGATCCGAACGGGGAGCTGTTTTTT

j_call: TRBJ2-5
v_call: TRBV20-1
clone_size: few
d_call: TRBD2
cdr3_aa: CSASGASPQETQYF
cdr3_nt: TGCAGTGCGAGCGGGGCGAGTCCGCAAGAGACCCAGTACTTC

j_call: TRBJ1-1
v_call: TRBV6-1
clone_size: many
d_call: NA
cdr3_aa: CASSRSSSNTEAFF
cdr3_nt: TGTGCCAGCAGCAGGAGTTCCAGCAACACTGAAGCTTTCTTT

j_call: TRBJ2-7
v_call: TRBV28
clone_size: NA
d_call: NA
cdr3_aa: CASSSYPAASTYF
cdr3_nt: TGTGCCAGCAGTTCGTATCCCGCTGCGAGCACGTACTTC

j_call: TRBJ1-1
v_call: TRBV28
clone_size: many
d_call: NA
cdr3_aa: CASSFSWGTEAFF
cdr3_nt: TGTGCCAGCAGTTTTAGTTGGGGAACTGAAGCTTTCTTT

j_call: TRBJ2-7
v_call: TRBV19
clone_size: NA
d_call: TRBD2
cdr3_aa: CASSNGPAGGVNYEQYF
cdr3_nt: TGTGCCAGTAGTAACGGACCCGCGGGGGGCGTCAACTACGAGCAGTACTTC

j_call: TRBJ2-1
v_call: TRBV5-5
clone_size: many
d_call: TRBD1
cdr3_aa: CASSVEQGSWHEQFF
cdr3_nt: TGTGCCAGCAGCGTGGAACAGGGGAGTTGGCATGAGCAGTTCTTC

j_call: TRBJ1-4
v_call: TRBV3-1
clone_size: few
d_call: NA
cdr3_aa: CASSHRGTTTNEKLFF
cdr3_nt: TGTGCCAGCAGCCACCGCGGGACCACAACTAATGAAAAACTGTTTTTT

j_call: TRBJ1-5
v_call: TRBV25-1
clone_size: NA
d_call: TRBD1
cdr3_aa: CASSSDDRGYNQPQHF
cdr3_nt: TGTGCCAGCAGTAGCGACGACAGGGGGTACAATCAGCCCCAGCATTTT

j_call: TRBJ2-3
v_call: TRBV4-2
clone_size: few
d_call: TRBD2
cdr3_aa: CASSQEGTSGADTQYF
cdr3_nt: TGTGCCAGCAGCCAGGAGGGGACTAGCGGGGCCGATACGCAGTATTTT

j_call: TRBJ2-5
v_call: TRBV12-3/TRBV12-4
clone_size: many
d_call: TRBD1
cdr3_aa: CASSPDRGSRETQYF
cdr3_nt: TGTGCCAGCAGTCCCGACAGGGGAAGTCGAGAGACCCAGTACTTC

j_call: TRBJ1-2
v_call: TRBV15
clone_size: many
d_call: TRBD1
cdr3_aa: CATSRTPTGGNYGYTF
cdr3_nt: TGTGCCACCAGCAGAACCCCGACAGGGGGGAACTATGGCTACACCTTC

j_call: TRBJ2-7
v_call: TRBV29-1
clone_size: many
d_call: NA
cdr3_aa: CSVGASFYEQYF
cdr3_nt: TGCAGCGTCGGGGCTTCTTTCTACGAGCAGTACTTC

j_call: TRBJ1-2
v_call: TRBV7-9
clone_size: NA
d_call: NA
cdr3_aa: CASSARTDYGYTF
cdr3_nt: TGTGCCAGCAGCGCTAGGACGGACTATGGCTACACCTTC

j_call: TRBJ1-1
v_call: TRBV3-1
clone_size: many
d_call: NA
cdr3_aa: CASSLAWGTVNTEAFF
cdr3_nt: TGTGCCAGCAGCCTCGCCTGGGGGACCGTGAACACTGAAGCTTTCTTT

j_call: TRBJ1-5
v_call: TRBV7-8
clone_size: NA
d_call: NA
cdr3_aa: CASSLRPNQPQHF
cdr3_nt: TGTGCCAGCAGCCTCAGACCGAATCAGCCCCAGCATTTT

j_call: TRBJ2-3
v_call: TRBV12-3/TRBV12-4
clone_size: many
d_call: NA
cdr3_aa: CASSTRGRAYNTQYF
cdr3_nt: TGTGCCAGCAGTACTCGGGGACGGGCGTATAATACGCAGTATTTT

j_call: TRBJ1-4
v_call: TRBV3-1
clone_size: many
d_call: NA
cdr3_aa: CASSQGGPNEKLFF
cdr3_nt: TGTGCCAGCAGCCAAGGGGGACCTAATGAAAAACTGTTTTTT

j_call: TRBJ2-7
v_call: TRBV19
clone_size: few
d_call: NA
cdr3_aa: CASSQRSGVSYEQYF
cdr3_nt: TGTGCCAGTAGCCAGCGGAGTGGCGTTTCCTACGAGCAGTACTTC

j_call: TRBJ1-1
v_call: TRBV7-9
clone_size: many
d_call: TRBD1
cdr3_aa: CASSLEGVGTGFDTEAFF
cdr3_nt: TGTGCCAGCAGCTTAGAAGGGGTCGGGACAGGGTTTGACACTGAAGCTTTCTTT

j_call: TRBJ2-1
v_call: TRBV2
clone_size: many
d_call: TRBD2
cdr3_aa: CASSKSGRVHNEQFF
cdr3_nt: TGTGCCAGCAGTAAGAGCGGGAGGGTCCACAATGAGCAGTTCTTC

j_call: TRBJ2-3
v_call: TRBV9
clone_size: NA
d_call: NA
cdr3_aa: CASSVGAEGTQYF
cdr3_nt: TGTGCCAGCAGCGTAGGGGCCGAGGGTACGCAGTATTTT

j_call: TRBJ1-1
v_call: TRBV2
clone_size: many
d_call: NA
cdr3_aa: CASSWTVNTEAFF
cdr3_nt: TGTGCCAGCAGCTGGACAGTGAACACTGAAGCTTTCTTT

j_call: TRBJ1-1
v_call: TRBV7-9
clone_size: many
d_call: NA
cdr3_aa: CASSSRGTEAFF
cdr3_nt: TGTGCCAGCAGCTCAAGGGGGACTGAAGCTTTCTTT

j_call: TRBJ2-3
v_call: TRBV27
clone_size: many
d_call: NA
cdr3_aa: CASSLRSLTKGDTQYF
cdr3_nt: TGTGCCAGCAGTTTACGTAGCTTGACTAAGGGAGATACGCAGTATTTT

j_call: TRBJ1-1
v_call: TRBV10-3
clone_size: NA
d_call: TRBD1
cdr3_aa: CAISVEGAVNTEAFF
cdr3_nt: TGTGCCATCAGTGTGGAGGGGGCGGTCAACACTGAAGCTTTCTTT

j_call: TRBJ1-5
v_call: TRBV3-1
clone_size: many
d_call: NA
cdr3_aa: CASSAGRTNQPQHF
cdr3_nt: TGTGCCAGCAGCGCGGGACGGACAAATCAGCCCCAGCATTTT

j_call: TRBJ1-4
v_call: TRBV20-1
clone_size: many
d_call: NA
cdr3_aa: CSVYGQHNEKLFF
cdr3_nt: TGCAGTGTTTACGGACAGCATAATGAGAAACTGTTTTTT

j_call: TRBJ2-5
v_call: TRBV18
clone_size: many
d_call: NA
cdr3_aa: CASSPDDAQYF
cdr3_nt: TGTGCCAGCTCACCCGACGACGCCCAGTACTTC

j_call: TRBJ2-2
v_call: TRBV2
clone_size: many
d_call: NA
cdr3_aa: CASRDSRTGELFF
cdr3_nt: TGTGCCAGCAGGGACAGTCGCACCGGGGAGCTGTTTTTT

j_call: TRBJ2-7
v_call: TRBV2
clone_size: few
d_call: TRBD2
cdr3_aa: CASSRLAGGHPYEQYF
cdr3_nt: TGTGCCAGCAGCCGACTAGCGGGAGGACACCCCTACGAGCAGTACTTC

j_call: TRBJ2-3
v_call: TRBV10-3
clone_size: many
d_call: TRBD2
cdr3_aa: CAITKTSGGTTDTQYF
cdr3_nt: TGTGCCATCACCAAAACTAGCGGGGGTACCACAGATACGCAGTATTTT

j_call: TRBJ2-1
v_call: TRBV29-1
clone_size: many
d_call: TRBD2
cdr3_aa: CSVRPAGGNEQFF
cdr3_nt: TGCAGCGTTCGTCCAGCGGGGGGCAATGAGCAGTTCTTC

j_call: TRBJ1-6
v_call: TRBV6-1
clone_size: many
d_call: NA
cdr3_aa: CASTYLNRGAYNSPLHF
cdr3_nt: TGTGCCAGCACTTATTTAAACCGAGGGGCGTATAATTCACCCCTCCACTTT

j_call: TRBJ2-1
v_call: TRBV6-2/TRBV6-3
clone_size: many
d_call: NA
cdr3_aa: CASSYGAAVDEQFF
cdr3_nt: TGTGCCAGCAGTTACGGGGCAGCGGTGGATGAGCAGTTCTTC

j_call: TRBJ1-1
v_call: TRBV24-1
clone_size: few
d_call: NA
cdr3_aa: CATSDLRRNETFF
cdr3_nt: TGTGCCACCAGTGATTTACGGCGGAACGAAACTTTCTTT

j_call: TRBJ1-3
v_call: TRBV6-1
clone_size: many
d_call: NA
cdr3_aa: CASSIERSGNTIYF
cdr3_nt: TGTGCCAGCAGTATAGAGCGATCTGGAAACACCATATATTTT

j_call: TRBJ2-3
v_call: TRBV5-1
clone_size: few
d_call: NA
cdr3_aa: CASALGVEIVTDTQYF
cdr3_nt: TGCGCCAGTGCACTTGGAGTGGAGATTGTCACAGATACGCAGTATTTT

j_call: TRBJ1-1
v_call: TRBV14
clone_size: NA
d_call: NA
cdr3_aa: CASSLSAGQLNTEAFF
cdr3_nt: TGTGCCAGCAGCCTCAGTGCAGGACAGTTGAACACTGAAGCTTTCTTT

j_call: TRBJ2-7
v_call: TRBV6-2/TRBV6-3
clone_size: few
d_call: NA
cdr3_aa: CASATTSGPGYEQYF
cdr3_nt: TGTGCCAGCGCTACAACTTCCGGACCGGGCTACGAGCAGTACTTC

j_call: TRBJ1-5
v_call: TRBV6-1
clone_size: NA
d_call: NA
cdr3_aa: CASRTRALWQPQHF
cdr3_nt: TGTGCCAGCAGAACTAGGGCGTTGTGGCAGCCCCAGCATTTT

j_call: TRBJ1-1
v_call: TRBV5-1
clone_size: NA
d_call: TRBD1
cdr3_aa: CASSSRQGGFGTEAFF
cdr3_nt: TGCGCCAGCAGCTCCCGACAGGGAGGCTTCGGCACTGAAGCTTTCTTT

j_call: TRBJ1-1
v_call: TRBV6-1
clone_size: many
d_call: NA
cdr3_aa: CASNHGGGAETEAFF
cdr3_nt: TGTGCCAGCAACCATGGGGGGGGCGCGGAGACTGAAGCTTTCTTT

j_call: TRBJ1-5
v_call: TRBV24-1
clone_size: NA
d_call: NA
cdr3_aa: CATSETKARAGDQPQHF
cdr3_nt: TGTGCCACCAGTGAGACCAAAGCCCGGGCAGGCGATCAGCCCCAGCATTTT

j_call: TRBJ2-1
v_call: TRBV3-1
clone_size: few
d_call: NA
cdr3_aa: CASSQESRPKWNEQFF
cdr3_nt: TGTGCCAGCAGCCAAGAGAGTCGGCCGAAGTGGAATGAGCAGTTCTTC

j_call: TRBJ1-2
v_call: TRBV3-1
clone_size: many
d_call: NA
cdr3_aa: CASSQGQGGTYGYTF
cdr3_nt: TGTGCCAGCAGCCAAGGCCAGGGTGGCACCTATGGCTACACCTTC

j_call: TRBJ2-7
v_call: TRBV2
clone_size: many
d_call: NA
cdr3_aa: CASRSSEQYF
cdr3_nt: TGTGCCAGCAGATCTAGCGAGCAGTACTTC

j_call: TRBJ2-5
v_call: TRBV12-5
clone_size: many
d_call: NA
cdr3_aa: CASGLANQETQYF
cdr3_nt: TGTGCTAGTGGTTTGGCAAACCAAGAGACCCAGTACTTC